What follows are 25 T cell receptor beta chains derived from one specimen sequenced in a study of T cells in Graves' hyperthyroidism and ophthalmopathy. Amplified TCR beta CDR3 regions came from RNA transcripts. During a first-round RT-PCR of the TCR CDR3, the HTBI primer set was used. TCRdb independently ran MiXCR on the multiplex PCR reads; one entry per CDR3 protein. Here the sample spans hundreds of thousands of distinct CDR3 sequences, around 14% being singletons. Input material: blood. These TCRs come from a woman aged 30 to 39 with Graves' hyperthyroidism that later progressed to Graves' ophthalmopathy.

This clonotype was counted at least ten times. V and J are TRBV7-3 and TRBJ2-3, with D unclear. Germline-derived CDR1 and CDR2 are SGHTA and FQGTGA. This CDR3 region has 13 residues. Trimming took off 5 bases at V and 6 bases at J, with 12 bases between the two ends. CDR3 nucleotide sequence: TGTGCCAGCAGCCAAACGTCCGTGGATACGCAGTATTTT. It translates to CASSQTSVDTQYF.

This clonotype was seen ten or more times. The CDR3 region has the DNA TGCAGTGCTAGAGATGTCGGCGGGGAGCTGTTTTTT. It yields the protein CSARDVGGELFF. This chain uses TRBV20-1 with TRBJ2-2; unclear D gene. Deletions cut 0 bases from V and 7 bases from J, with 6 bases between. This CDR3 comprises 12 residues. CDR1 is DFQATT, CDR2 SNEGSKA, per germline (reference sequence).

In its sample, this clonotype was seen many times. The CDR3 spells CASSYQRQETQYF. CDR3 DNA sequence: TGTGCCAGCAGTTACCAACGACAAGAGACCCAGTACTTC. The chain uses TRBV6-5 and TRBJ2-5; the D is unclear. The CDR3 contains 13 residues. V lost 2 bases to trimming and J lost 2 bases, with 6 bases between them. Germline V CDR1 and CDR2: MNHEY, SVGAGI.

This clonotype was recorded at least ten times. This chain links TRBV19 with TRBJ2-7; D is unclear. CDR1 and CDR2 from the germline V gene are LNHDA and SQIVND (reference sequence). CDR3 length equals 13 residues. The V gene lost 3 bases and the J gene lost 0 bases, with 6 bases spanning the gap. Here the CDR3 reads CASSIEVSYEQYF. The CDR3 nucleotides read TGTGCCAGTAGTATTGAGGTCTCCTACGAGCAGTACTTC.

This clonotype was found many times. The chain combines TRBV27 with TRBJ2-7; no reliable D call. V was shortened by 3 bases and J by 1 base, with 7 bases between the two germline ends. CDR1 and CDR2 from the germline V gene are MNHEY and SMNVEV (reference sequence). The CDR3 has 13 residues. CDR3 sequence (DNA): TGTGCCAGCAGTTTTAAGGTTTCCTACGAGCAGTACTTC. It translates to CASSFKVSYEQYF.

This clonotype was detected only a few times. V is TRBV4-2 and J is TRBJ2-3; D not certain. V was cut by 4 bases and J by 0 bases, with 8 bases left in between. Per germline, CDR1 LGHNA and CDR2 YNFKEQ. This CDR3 spans 14 amino acids. CDR3 sequence: CASSPHRSTDTQYF. The CDR3 DNA is TGTGCCAGCAGCCCCCATAGGAGCACAGATACGCAGTATTTT.

The CDR3 here is CASSHRTAALSSGANVLTF. The CDR3 bases are TGTGCCAGCAGCCACCGGACAGCGGCGTTGAGCTCTGGGGCCAACGTCCTGACTTTC. The chain is built from TRBV3-1 and TRBJ2-6; D is possibly TRBD1 (6 bases). Trimming stripped 3 bases from V and 0 bases from J, with 18 bases between. This CDR3 is 19 amino acids long. Germline-derived CDR1 and CDR2 are LGHDT and YNNKEL (reference sequence).

This clonotype was recorded many times. This rearrangement joins TRBV18 to TRBJ2-7; a weak D match, TRBD1 (5 bases). Germline CDR1 reads KGHSH; CDR2 reads LQKENI. The CDR3 contains 13 residues. V shed 5 bases and J shed 3 bases, with 11 bases lying between them. Here the CDR3 DNA reads TGTGCCAGCTCATCTGGGGCCCACTACGAGCAGTACTTC. Protein product: CASSSGAHYEQYF.

This clonotype showed up just a few times. The chain uses TRBV6-2 or TRBV6-3 and TRBJ2-2; D might be TRBD1 (6 bases). V was pared by 2 bases and J by 7 bases, with 14 bases between. The CDR3 sequence is 15 residues long. In germline, CDR1 is MNHEY, CDR2 SVGEGT. For the CDR3, the DNA is TGTGCCAGCAGTTACGGGACAACGGTTGGCGGGGAGCTGTTTTTT. It codes for CASSYGTTVGGELFF.

The rearrangement links TRBV19 to TRBJ2-3, with no clear D. CDR1 is LNHDA, CDR2 SQIVND, per germline (reference sequence). The CDR3 length is 14 residues. V lost 6 bases and J 0 bases, leaving 10 bases between the germline ends. In DNA, the CDR3 is TGTGCCAGTAGGGAGACACAAAGCACAGATACGCAGTATTTT. Amino acids: CASRETQSTDTQYF.

In the case of this clonotype: A single base separates this from a much larger clone, so it may be a read error. This rearrangement joins TRBV6-2 or TRBV6-3 to TRBJ2-2; 12 bases are shared with TRBD2. Germline CDR1 is MNHEY and CDR2 is SVGEGT. This CDR3 region has 17 residues. The DNA of the CDR3 is TGTGCCAGCAGGACACTAGCGGGGGGCCCTCTTGGCGGGGAGCGGTTTTTT. This gives the protein CASRTLAGGPLGGERFF.

The sample holds many counts of this clonotype. This sequence joins TRBV6-1 and TRBJ2-3; TRBD2 agrees at 8 bases. The germline gives CDR1 MNHNS, CDR2 SASEGT. Trimming took 5 bases from V and 4 from J; bases not matched to a gene: 8. The CDR3 sequence is 15 residues long. The CDR3 is CASSSAGVRADTQYF. The CDR3, as DNA: TGTGCCAGCAGTTCAGCGGGAGTTAGGGCAGATACGCAGTATTTT.

This clonotype has only a few counts. The chain recombines TRBV19 with TRBJ2-2; weak D call: TRBD1 (6 bases). V was pared by 5 bases and J by 0 bases, with 13 bases between. This CDR3 has 16 residues. Germline lookup yields CDR1 LNHDA and CDR2 SQIVND (reference sequence). The CDR3 region has the DNA TGTGCCAGTAGTGCCGGGACATTCGCGAACACCGGGGAGCTGTTTTTT. Protein product: CASSAGTFANTGELFF. The variable domain in full, with the rest retrieved from reference TRBV19 and TRBJ2-2, is DGGITQSPKYLFRKEGQNVTLSCEQNLNHDAMYWYRQDPGQGLRLIYYSQIVNDFQKGDIAEGYSVSREKKESFPLTVTSAQKNPTAFYLCASSAGTFANTGELFFGEGSRLTVL.

Many counts were recorded for this clonotype. The chain recombines TRBV14 with TRBJ2-2; D gene uncertain. Germline lookup yields CDR1 SGHDN and CDR2 FVKESK. The CDR3 is made up of 14 amino acids. Trimming removed 3 bases from V and 6 bases from J, with 11 bases in between. CDR3 nucleotides: TGTGCCAGCAGCCATCCTACAAGGCCCGGGGAGCTGTTTTTT. Amino acid sequence: CASSHPTRPGELFF.

The table lists this clonotype with a few counts. This sequence joins TRBV14 and TRBJ1-5; tentative D call: TRBD1 (5 bases). The CDR3 consists of 15 residues. Germline assignment: CDR1 SGHDN and CDR2 FVKESK. Trimming cost V 4 bases and J 0 bases, with 10 bases left between them. CDR3 DNA sequence: TGTGCCAGCAGCCCCAGGGCTGGTAGCAATCAGCCCCAGCATTTT. Translation gives CASSPRAGSNQPQHF.

This clonotype was seen at least ten times. V usage is TRBV20-1 and J usage is TRBJ2-7; no firm D call. CDR3 length: 12 amino acids. Trimming took 6 bases from V and 2 from J, leaving 11 bases between them. Germline V gives CDR1 DFQATT, CDR2 SNEGSKA (reference sequence). In DNA, the CDR3 is TGCAGTGCCACAGAAGGGACCTACGAGCAGTACTTC. Its protein is CSATEGTYEQYF.

This clonotype occurred many times. The rearrangement joins TRBV30 to TRBJ1-1; D gene unclear. Germline V gene lookup returns CDR1 GTSNPN and CDR2 SVGIG (reference sequence). V lost 0 bases, J lost 0 bases, and 11 bases lay in between. The CDR3 extends over 15 amino acids. The CDR3 DNA reads as TGTGCCTGGAGTGTACTTAACGGGATGAACACTGAAGCTTTCTTT. Its protein is CAWSVLNGMNTEAFF.

The table lists this clonotype with a few counts. This may come from a read error, since a much larger clone is one base off. V is TRBV7-9 and J is TRBJ2-1; D is possibly TRBD1 (6 bases). The end of the DNA is better explained by TRBJ2-7, so the J call may be wrong. CDR3 length: 15 residues. The V gene's germline CDR1 is SEHNR and CDR2 FQNEAQ (reference sequence). CDR3 in amino acids: CASSIDRSSYNEQYF. The CDR3 DNA sequence: TGTGCCAGCAGCATTGACAGGTCTTCCTACAATGAGCAGTACTTC.

The rearrangement links TRBV6-1 to TRBJ1-5; TRBD1 matches at 9 bases. CDR1 and CDR2 (germline): MNHNS, SASEGT. V lost 11 bases and J lost 5; bases outside the gene matches: 7. The length of the CDR3 is 13 residues. The CDR3 is CACSRDRDQPQHF. The CDR3 region has the DNA TGTGCCTGCTCTCGGGACAGGGATCAGCCCCAGCATTTT.

This rearrangement joins TRBV20-1 to TRBJ1-2; maybe TRBD1 (5 bases). Trimming stripped 1 base from V and 0 bases from J, with 6 bases between. Germline V gene sequence: CDR1 DFQATT, CDR2 SNEGSKA (reference sequence). This CDR3 spans 13 amino acids. CDR3 residues: CSARGGTNYGYTF. The CDR3 DNA is TGCAGTGCTAGAGGGGGCACTAACTATGGCTACACCTTC.

At least ten counts were recorded for this clonotype. The chain is built from TRBV29-1 and TRBJ2-7; possibly TRBD2 for D (5 bases). V lost 5 bases, J lost 7 bases, and 9 bases lay in between. The CDR3 runs 10 residues. Germline-derived CDR1 and CDR2 are SQVTM and ANQGSEA. The CDR3 reads CSVREGEQYF. DNA of the CDR3: TGCAGCGTTCGAGAGGGAGAGCAGTACTTC.

This clonotype came up many times. This rearrangement joins TRBV3-1 to TRBJ1-6, with D possibly being TRBD1 (5 bases). The CDR3 runs to 14 residues. The V end was cut by 4 bases, the J end by 9 bases, with 13 bases between. In germline, CDR1 is LGHDT, CDR2 YNNKEL (reference sequence). The CDR3 nucleotides read TGTGCCAGCAGCCTTAAGCCGGGGGGTTCACCCCTCCACTTT. This sequence encodes CASSLKPGGSPLHF.

The chain recombines TRBV20-1 with TRBJ1-4; possible D gene TRBD1, 5 bases. The CDR3 runs to 13 residues. Germline assignment: CDR1 DFQATT and CDR2 SNEGSKA (reference sequence). In DNA, the CDR3 is TGCAGCTCACCGGGGACGGGACATGAAAAACTGTTTTTT. This encodes CSSPGTGHEKLFF.

This clonotype was observed at least ten times. The chain uses TRBV7-6 and TRBJ1-1, with no clear D. Germline-derived CDR1 and CDR2 are SGHVS and FNYEAQ. Deletions cut 2 bases from V and 1 base from J, with 11 bases between. The CDR3 length is 15 residues. CDR3 loop: CASSLHRGENTEAFF. CDR3 nucleotides: TGTGCCAGCAGCTTACACCGAGGAGAGAACACTGAAGCTTTCTTT. The full variable domain, completed using reference TRBV7-6 and TRBJ1-1, is GAGVSQSPRYKVTKRGQDVALRCDPISGHVSLYWYRQALGQGPEFLTYFNYEAQQDKSGLPNDRFSAERPEGSISTLTIQRTEQRDSAMYRCASSLHRGENTEAFFGQGTRLTVV.

This clonotype was recorded at least ten times. The chain employs TRBV28 and TRBJ2-7, with 9 positions matching TRBD1. V shed 7 bases, J shed 6 bases, and the junction held 10 bases outside the gene matches. The CDR3 runs to 14 residues. The germline V gene encodes CDR1 MDHEN and CDR2 SYDVKM. CDR3 DNA: TGTGCCAGCACGACAGGACAGGGGTGGGCCGAGCAGTACTTC. This sequence encodes CASTTGQGWAEQYF.